One sample yielded the 2 T cell receptor beta chains listed below, sequenced in a study of monozygotic twins with inflammatory bowel disease. TCRdb processed the 5' RACE reads again and assigns one entry to each CDR3 protein, with no DNA. Here the sample table reports a few hundred thousand distinct CDR3 sequences. The sample taken for sequencing was blood. The receptor source for this set is a human donor with ulcerative colitis or Crohn's disease, or a healthy co-twin of an affected twin (not recorded which).

This chain links TRBV5-1 with TRBJ2-1; absent DNA, TCRdb's TRBD2 call cannot be checked. CDR1 SGHRS and CDR2 YFSETQ come from the germline V gene. The CDR3 extends over 15 amino acids. The CDR3 reads CASSPGLAGHNEQFF.

This chain connects TRBV5-1 to TRBJ1-6; the D gene TCRdb calls, TRBD1, cannot be checked with no DNA. Germline loops: CDR1 SGHRS, CDR2 YFSETQ. The CDR3 loop spans 14 amino acids. CDR3 amino acids: CASTTGTGVSPLHF.